Shown below are 2 T cell receptor beta chains from a single sample sequenced in a study of T cell responses to AZD1222 COVID-19 vaccine. Measured with immunoSEQ multiplex PCR; TCRdb has only the in-frame clones, and not every one. The data show under 90,000 clones, approximately 83% seen once. Here the sequenced sample was peripheral blood, taken 28 days after the second AZD1222 dose. The receptors stem from an adult who received the AZD1222 COVID-19 vaccine.

J is TRBJ2-2 and V is TRBV3-1 (or the pseudogene TRBV3-2); D is perhaps TRBD2 (5 bases). Trimming removed 3 bases at V and 6 bases at J, with 14 bases between. Germline values: CDR1 LGHDT, CDR2 YNNKEL (reference sequence). This CDR3 contains 15 residues. The CDR3 sequence is CASSQQDFRAGELFF. For the CDR3, the DNA is TGTGCCAGCAGCCAGCAGGACTTTAGGGCCGGGGAGCTGTTTTTT.

This clone was seen a handful of times. The chain has TRBV28 and TRBJ1-2, with 7 bases identical to TRBD1. Unmatched junction bases numbered 8, after V lost 2 bases and J lost 5 bases. CDR1 is MDHEN, CDR2 SYDVKM, per germline. The CDR3 sequence is 15 residues long. CDR3 amino acids: CASSLRGDRIYGYTF. In DNA, the CDR3 is TGTGCCAGCAGTTTAAGGGGGGACAGAATATATGGCTACACCTTC.